Listed below are T cell receptor beta chains from one sample, sequenced in a study of regulatory T cells in long-lasting Graves disease. TCRdb redid the calling of the multiplex PCR reads with MiXCR, one entry per CDR3 protein. Among 550,000 or so distinct CDR3 sequences listed, around 12% were seen once. The same sample was also used in a study of T cells in Graves' hyperthyroidism and ophthalmopathy.

Sequenced here: peripheral blood mononuclear cells (PBMCs), sampled at new diagnosis, from a patient treated with antithyroid drugs. The receptors derive from a woman in her twenties or thirties with Graves disease. The CDR3 runs from the conserved cysteine through the conserved F or W. Fields, in order: D gene, V gene, clone size, J gene, CDR3 protein, CDR3 DNA. D genes are given only for firm matches. Where a row states a size, it is once, few, many or the class of an expanded clone; other rows omit it.

NA,TRBV24-1,NA,TRBJ2-6,CATGGAGANVLTF,TGTGCCACCGGTGGGGCTGGGGCCAACGTCCTGACTTTC
NA,TRBV27,NA,TRBJ1-1,CASSSRVGGATEAFF,TGTGCCAGCAGCAGCCGGGTTGGAGGGGCGACTGAAGCTTTCTTT
TRBD2,TRBV15,many,TRBJ2-2,CATSRDGGAGGYTGELFF,TGTGCCACCAGCAGAGATGGAGGAGCGGGAGGGTACACCGGGGAGCTGTTTTTT
NA,TRBV30,few,TRBJ2-1,CAWSWSSVVPEQFF,TGTGCCTGGAGTTGGTCCAGCGTCGTCCCTGAGCAGTTCTTC
TRBD2,TRBV9,many,TRBJ2-1,CASSVAREASFYNEQFF,TGTGCCAGCAGCGTAGCGCGGGAGGCCTCCTTCTACAATGAGCAGTTCTTC
NA,TRBV20-1,many,TRBJ2-1,CSASKQTQFF,TGCAGTGCTAGTAAACAGACGCAGTTCTTC
NA,TRBV3-1,many,TRBJ2-7,CASSQRGSYEQYF,TGTGCCAGCAGCCAACGGGGGTCCTACGAGCAGTACTTC
NA,TRBV6-1,many,TRBJ2-3,CASSHQGDTQYF,TGTGCCAGCAGTCATCAGGGAGATACGCAGTATTTT
NA,TRBV7-7,few,TRBJ2-3,CASSLGGGYTDTQYF,TGTGCTAGCAGCTTAGGGGGGGGCTACACAGATACGCAGTATTTT
NA,TRBV3-1,NA,TRBJ2-3,CASSQLNPDTQYF,TGTGCCAGCAGCCAACTTAACCCAGATACGCAGTATTTT
TRBD2,TRBV28,NA,TRBJ2-1,CASTIAGVGVWEQFF,TGTGCCAGCACAATAGCGGGAGTCGGAGTGTGGGAGCAGTTCTTC
TRBD2,TRBV18,many,TRBJ2-5,CASSPTSGQETQYF,TGTGCCAGCTCCCCTACTAGCGGACAAGAGACCCAGTACTTC
NA,TRBV7-9,many,TRBJ1-2,CASSLVGGDYTF,TGTGCCAGCAGCTTAGTCGGGGGAGACTACACCTTC
NA,TRBV11-3,many,TRBJ2-3,CASSWIASDTQYF,TGTGCCAGCAGCTGGATAGCCTCAGATACGCAGTATTTT
TRBD2,TRBV30,few,TRBJ2-1,CAWSAGLAGGRYFDEQFF,TGTGCCTGGAGTGCGGGACTAGCGGGAGGGCGGTATTTCGATGAGCAGTTCTTC
NA,TRBV29-1,many,TRBJ2-2,CSVADNRLGELFF,TGCAGCGTTGCCGACAATAGGCTCGGGGAGCTGTTTTTT
NA,TRBV19,few,TRBJ1-1,CASSPSRATTEAFF,TGTGCCAGTAGTCCGTCTCGAGCGACCACTGAAGCTTTCTTT
NA,TRBV14,NA,TRBJ1-1,CASSQDLLITEAFF,TGTGCCAGCAGCCAAGATCTCCTTATCACTGAAGCTTTCTTT
TRBD2,TRBV7-2,many,TRBJ2-3,CASSLSSGTPDTQYF,TGTGCCAGCAGCTTATCTAGCGGGACCCCAGATACGCAGTATTTT
NA,TRBV7-9,NA,TRBJ2-5,CPSRFEGEETQYF,TGTCCCAGCAGATTTGAAGGGGAAGAGACCCAGTACTTC
TRBD1,TRBV6-5,many,TRBJ1-1,CASSYGDRRNTEAFF,TGTGCCAGCAGTTACGGGGACAGGAGGAACACTGAAGCTTTCTTT
TRBD2,TRBV7-9,few,TRBJ2-7,CASSDPLLAVSYEQYF,TGTGCCAGCAGCGACCCCCTACTAGCGGTCTCCTACGAGCAGTACTTC